This T cell receptor beta chain came from a study of blood T cell repertoires in COVID-19 (dated by TCRdb to 2019 to 2021). For the study in its entirety: The collaborator samples originated in the United States, Italy and Spain and spanned the acute and convalescent phases of COVID-19. The material from the prospective study consisted of cDNA or gDNA derived from T cells, B-cell-depleted T cells, or PBMCs. Deeply sampled blood TCRbeta repertoires from subjects exposed to, actively infected with, or recovered from COVID-19 were included in the dataset. A freely available public database, intended as a resource for researchers studying the immune response to SARS-CoV-2, is where the repertoires were released. The samples were drawn from two sources: the first 160 participants of the ongoing ImmuneRACE study, and over 950 subjects contributed by 6 global collaborators. Nearly every sample came with metadata listing a de-identified subject ID, COVID-19 status, age in years and sex. Where available, HLA class I and class II types were taken from metadata supplied by the sample provider and were not determined by assay-based typing. The paper as a whole reports these results and caveats: The quantity of clinical and demographic metadata differed by source and by participant and was supplied without curation.

To note about this clone: Its antigen is currently not known. No quality values exist for individual bases; no much larger clone is one base distant.

One collaborating source in Seattle enrolled patients while the patients were actively infected and followed the patients over time throughout the course of disease. Each collaborating institution followed its own protocols to collect whole blood in K2EDTA tubes. Collaborator samples were shipped for TCRbeta analysis as frozen whole blood, isolated PBMCs, or DNA extracted from either sample type. The cysteine opens and the phenylalanine closes a CDR3 of 14 amino acids. Here the CDR3 DNA is all that survives: 42 bases in frame from base 1. The germline V gene specifies SNHLY as CDR1 and FYNNEI as CDR2. Relative to germline, V is missing 8 bases and J is missing 5 bases, with 8 bases of the junction outside any gene match. The immunoSEQ Assay, a bias-controlled multiplex PCR, was used to amplify TCRbeta CDR3 regions from genomic DNA. The authors' analysis ran thus. The number of nucleated cells in each sample was estimated from the amplification of reference gene primers within the assay. To quantify the absolute abundance of each unique TCRbeta CDR3 rearrangement, sequence reads were collapsed and filtered. For each sample, productive Simpson clonality was calculated as the square root of Simpson's diversity index over productive rearrangements. The source is immuneACCESS, and TCRdb retained only in-frame sequences with V and J called. Part of the clones is not carried over; for the studies checked, unresolved V genes explain less than half of this, and the remainder is unexplained. V and J calls and clone size are as listed in that table; D and trimming were resolved from the DNA. Present in this sample are around 230,000 clones, over 75% of which were seen just once. More than 9% of the sample rests with the top ten.

The receptor was derived from a man aged 50-59 years with COVID-19, enrolled during active disease. The sample was peripheral blood. The chain links TRBV2 with TRBJ2-5, with 10 middle bases fitting TRBD2. The CDR3 corresponds to CASSKERGGETQYF. The DNA reads TGTGCCAGCTCAAAAGAGCGGGGGGGGGAGACCCAGTACTTC.